The source of this T cell receptor beta chain is a study of T cells in Graves' hyperthyroidism and ophthalmopathy. It was considered stable Graves' hyperthyroidism when ophthalmopathy did not progress within 18 months. What was amplified from RNA transcripts were TCR beta CDR3 regions. Using the HTBI primer set, a first-round RT-PCR was run on the TCR CDR3. A single record per CDR3 protein comes from TCRdb applying MiXCR to the multiplex PCR reads. This table has some 180,000 distinct CDR3 sequences, approximately 16% appearing once. This clonotype showed up just once. CDR1 and CDR2 from the germline V gene are KGHDR and SFDVKD. The CDR3 has 16 residues. The trim removed 4 bases at V and 4 bases at J, leaving 6 bases unmatched.

This chain links TRBV24-1 with TRBJ2-1; 10 bases agree with TRBD2. Material for sequencing was blood. The TCR sequence derives from a woman aged 45-59 years with Graves' hyperthyroidism. The CDR3 DNA follows: TGTGCCACCAGTGACACCACTAGCGGGACATACAATGAGCAGTTCTTC. Translation gives CATSDTTSGTYNEQFF.